The sequence of this T cell receptor (beta chain) was determined in a study of T cell clonality in common variable immunodeficiency. The study's findings and limits: In common variable immunodeficiency, TCR beta chains reportedly carried fewer deletions and N-nucleotide insertions. T cell subpopulation sequencing would be needed to explain CVID clonality.

CDR1 is SEHNR and CDR2 is FQNEAQ in the germline V gene (reference sequence). Trimming removed 4 bases from V and 4 bases from J, with 8 bases in between. The CDR3 totals 13 residues. Sequencing used immunoSEQ multiplex PCR; TCRdb keeps in-frame clones, though not all of them. Recorded here are tens of thousands of clones, with no singletons, and the ten leading clones hold 6.1%. This clone appeared a few times. Its antigen is not identified. Read sequence stops 3 residues before the CDR3 end, and the germline J gene provides the missing end. The source of this sequence is a human donor with common variable immunodeficiency. This chain joins TRBV7-9 and TRBJ1-3; D unclear. The sample taken for sequencing was peripheral blood mononuclear cells. The CDR3 sequence: CASSYGGGNTIYF. CDR3 bases read: TGTGCCAGCAGCTACGGCGGCGGAAACACC.